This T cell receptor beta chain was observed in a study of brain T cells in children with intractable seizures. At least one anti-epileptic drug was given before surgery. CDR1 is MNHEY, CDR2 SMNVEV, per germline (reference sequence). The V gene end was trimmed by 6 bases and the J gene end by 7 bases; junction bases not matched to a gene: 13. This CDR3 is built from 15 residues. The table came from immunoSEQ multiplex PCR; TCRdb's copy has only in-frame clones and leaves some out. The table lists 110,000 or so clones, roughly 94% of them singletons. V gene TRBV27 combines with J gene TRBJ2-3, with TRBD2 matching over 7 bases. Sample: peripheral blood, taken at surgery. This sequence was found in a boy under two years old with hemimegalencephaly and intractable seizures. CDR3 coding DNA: TGTGCCAGCAGCCGGCGTGCGGGAGCAGTGAATACGCAGTATTTT. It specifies CASSRRAGAVNTQYF.